The rows below give T cell receptor beta chains drawn from one sample of a study of PD-L1 blockade in urothelial cancer. Profiled with immunoSEQ multiplex PCR; TCRdb holds only in-frame clones, not every one. This sample has 100,000 to 150,000 clones; more than 75% occur once, and the top ten carry 2.4%. The material sequenced was PBMCs, taken around atezolizumab (anti-PD-L1) treatment. The receptors stem from a man in his fifties with urothelial cancer. The CDR3 runs from the conserved cysteine through the conserved F or W. The order of the fields is CDR3 protein, V gene, J gene, clone size. Where a row states a size, it is once, few, many or the class of an expanded clone; other rows omit it.

CDR3aa: CASRDWKGLARNTGELFF
v_gene: TRBV6-1
j_gene: TRBJ2-2
abundance: .

CDR3aa: CASSVGQRGDEQFF
v_gene: TRBV9
j_gene: TRBJ2-1
abundance: .

CDR3aa: CASSGTGTANTEAFF
v_gene: TRBV25-1
j_gene: TRBJ1-1
abundance: .

CDR3aa: CASSRPSGQGFGYTF
v_gene: TRBV5-1
j_gene: TRBJ1-2
abundance: .

CDR3aa: CATSSDYYNEQFF
v_gene: TRBV15
j_gene: TRBJ2-1
abundance: .

CDR3aa: CASSLGPWTNLWETQYF
v_gene: TRBV11-2
j_gene: TRBJ2-5
abundance: .

CDR3aa: CASNSTPQSTGELFF
v_gene: TRBV5-5
j_gene: TRBJ2-2
abundance: .

CDR3aa: CASSQGQGSGNTIYF
v_gene: TRBV4-2
j_gene: TRBJ1-3
abundance: .

CDR3aa: CASSRLLGGETQYF
v_gene: TRBV6-5
j_gene: TRBJ2-5
abundance: .

CDR3aa: CASRRGTNENYGYTF
v_gene: TRBV5-1
j_gene: TRBJ1-2
abundance: .

CDR3aa: CASTSSGTSGSYEQYF
v_gene: TRBV6-6
j_gene: TRBJ2-7
abundance: .

CDR3aa: CASSLSAGDSRNSPLHF
v_gene: TRBV5-1
j_gene: TRBJ1-6
abundance: few

CDR3aa: CASSFSGGSYEQYF
v_gene: TRBV27
j_gene: TRBJ2-7
abundance: .

CDR3aa: CASSLSLRANTEAFF
v_gene: TRBV28
j_gene: TRBJ1-1
abundance: .

CDR3aa: CSVSPGTSYNEQFF
v_gene: TRBV29-1
j_gene: TRBJ2-1
abundance: .

CDR3aa: CASSRIPDDSGPGEQFF
v_gene: TRBV28
j_gene: TRBJ2-1
abundance: .

CDR3aa: CASSDFQTEVTDTQYF
v_gene: TRBV28
j_gene: TRBJ2-3
abundance: .

CDR3aa: CASSEQGPNEKLFF
v_gene: TRBV6-1
j_gene: TRBJ1-4
abundance: .

CDR3aa: CASSIEGALNQPQHF
v_gene: TRBV19
j_gene: TRBJ1-5
abundance: once

CDR3aa: CASSPPWASEQYF
v_gene: TRBV7-9
j_gene: TRBJ2-7
abundance: .

CDR3aa: CASSLAGESNQPQHF
v_gene: TRBV5-1
j_gene: TRBJ1-5
abundance: .

CDR3aa: CASSPRSSGSQETQYF
v_gene: TRBV18
j_gene: TRBJ2-5
abundance: once

CDR3aa: CASSSTTGEQFF
v_gene: TRBV7-9
j_gene: TRBJ2-1
abundance: .

CDR3aa: CAISESLLARETQYF
v_gene: TRBV10-3
j_gene: TRBJ2-5
abundance: .

CDR3aa: CATSRLANTDTQYF
v_gene: TRBV15
j_gene: TRBJ2-3
abundance: .

CDR3aa: CASSPWTGNSPLHF
v_gene: TRBV5-4
j_gene: TRBJ1-6
abundance: .

CDR3aa: CASSFRDRDAGYTF
v_gene: TRBV5-6
j_gene: TRBJ1-2
abundance: .

CDR3aa: CASSLTSTDTQYF
v_gene: TRBV28
j_gene: TRBJ2-3
abundance: .

CDR3aa: CASRKAGAGETQYF
v_gene: TRBV27
j_gene: TRBJ2-5
abundance: .

CDR3aa: CASSTNPGLSLGGGELFF
v_gene: TRBV9
j_gene: TRBJ2-2
abundance: .

CDR3aa: CASSFGQGRGYTF
v_gene: TRBV7-2
j_gene: TRBJ1-2
abundance: .

CDR3aa: CAWSDSNRNTEAFF
v_gene: TRBV30
j_gene: TRBJ1-1
abundance: .

CDR3aa: CASSERSGSSTDTQYF
v_gene: TRBV6-1
j_gene: TRBJ2-3
abundance: .

CDR3aa: CASSLGTGNGETQYF
v_gene: TRBV7-8
j_gene: TRBJ2-5
abundance: .

CDR3aa: CASSAPGGGGYTF
v_gene: TRBV7-2
j_gene: TRBJ1-2
abundance: few

CDR3aa: CASSVGRPGARRSETQYF
v_gene: TRBV9
j_gene: TRBJ2-5
abundance: .

CDR3aa: CASKGWTGGQSPLHF
v_gene: TRBV28
j_gene: TRBJ1-6
abundance: once

CDR3aa: CASSLPWGGSIDEQFF
v_gene: TRBV5-6
j_gene: TRBJ2-1
abundance: .

CDR3aa: CASSRGLQETQYF
v_gene: TRBV18
j_gene: TRBJ2-5
abundance: .

CDR3aa: CASSSGRRDRLYEQYF
v_gene: TRBV7-6
j_gene: TRBJ2-7
abundance: few

CDR3aa: CASSFPGVDTQYF
v_gene: TRBV5-4
j_gene: TRBJ2-3
abundance: once

CDR3aa: CASTPRGGQQETQYF
v_gene: TRBV5-4
j_gene: TRBJ2-5
abundance: few

CDR3aa: CASSRTVMNTEAFF
v_gene: TRBV27
j_gene: TRBJ1-1
abundance: .

CDR3aa: CASSFGQGQEQYF
v_gene: TRBV5-1
j_gene: TRBJ2-7
abundance: many

CDR3aa: CASRAGTLSYEQYF
v_gene: TRBV2
j_gene: TRBJ2-7
abundance: .

CDR3aa: CASSPLTGYEQYF
v_gene: TRBV7-9
j_gene: TRBJ2-7
abundance: once

CDR3aa: CATSRGGASGTLSEQYF
v_gene: TRBV15
j_gene: TRBJ2-7
abundance: .

CDR3aa: CASGQAGSDQETQYF
v_gene: TRBV28
j_gene: TRBJ2-5
abundance: once

CDR3aa: CASSPDSRVSGANVLTF
v_gene: TRBV7-3
j_gene: TRBJ2-6
abundance: .

CDR3aa: CASSALLNTGELFF
v_gene: TRBV2
j_gene: TRBJ2-2
abundance: .

CDR3aa: CASSLLGTSGSMKYF
v_gene: TRBV27
j_gene: TRBJ2-7
abundance: .

CDR3aa: CASSPGEDTQYF
v_gene: TRBV5-4
j_gene: TRBJ2-3
abundance: .

CDR3aa: CASSFETGSYNEQFF
v_gene: TRBV28
j_gene: TRBJ2-1
abundance: .

CDR3aa: CASSPGLAGRQETQYF
v_gene: TRBV5-1
j_gene: TRBJ2-5
abundance: .